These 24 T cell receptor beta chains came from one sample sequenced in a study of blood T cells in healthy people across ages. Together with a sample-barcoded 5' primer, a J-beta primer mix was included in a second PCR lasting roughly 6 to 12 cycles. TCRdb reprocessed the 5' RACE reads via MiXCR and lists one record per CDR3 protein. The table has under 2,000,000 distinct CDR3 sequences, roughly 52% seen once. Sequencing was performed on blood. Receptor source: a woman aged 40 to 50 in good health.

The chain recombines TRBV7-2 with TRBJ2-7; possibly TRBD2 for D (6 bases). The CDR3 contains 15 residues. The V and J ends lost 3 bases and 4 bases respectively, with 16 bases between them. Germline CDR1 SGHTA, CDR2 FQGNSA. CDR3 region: CASSFITGGEYEQYF. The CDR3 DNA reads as TGTGCCAGCAGCTTCATCACTGGCGGGGAGTACGAGCAGTACTTC.

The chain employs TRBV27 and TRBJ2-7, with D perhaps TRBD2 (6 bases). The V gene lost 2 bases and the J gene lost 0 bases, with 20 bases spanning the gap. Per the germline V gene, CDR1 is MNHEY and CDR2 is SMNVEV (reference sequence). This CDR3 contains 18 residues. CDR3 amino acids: CASSLEGPSLGSSYEQYF. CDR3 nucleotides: TGTGCCAGCAGTTTAGAAGGCCCGTCCCTCGGGAGCTCCTACGAGCAGTACTTC.

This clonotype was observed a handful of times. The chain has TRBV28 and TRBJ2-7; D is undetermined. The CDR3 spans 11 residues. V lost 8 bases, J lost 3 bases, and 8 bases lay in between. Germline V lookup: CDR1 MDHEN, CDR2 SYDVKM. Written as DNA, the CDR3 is TGTGCCAGCGGAGTTTTCTACGAGCAGTACTTC. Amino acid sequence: CASGVFYEQYF.

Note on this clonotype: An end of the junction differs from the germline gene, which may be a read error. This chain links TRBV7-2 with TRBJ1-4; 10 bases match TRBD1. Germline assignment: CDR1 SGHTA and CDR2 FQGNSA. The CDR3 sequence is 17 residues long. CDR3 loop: CANSYRDRGLTNEKLFF. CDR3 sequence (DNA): TGTGCCAACAGCTACCGGGACAGGGGCCTCACTAATGAAAAACTGTTTTTT.

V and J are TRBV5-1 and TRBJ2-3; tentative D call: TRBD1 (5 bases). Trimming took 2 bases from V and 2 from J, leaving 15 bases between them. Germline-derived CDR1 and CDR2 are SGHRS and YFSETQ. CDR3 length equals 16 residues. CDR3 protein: CASSFPRVNPTDTQYF. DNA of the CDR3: TGCGCCAGCAGCTTCCCCAGGGTAAATCCCACAGATACGCAGTATTTT.

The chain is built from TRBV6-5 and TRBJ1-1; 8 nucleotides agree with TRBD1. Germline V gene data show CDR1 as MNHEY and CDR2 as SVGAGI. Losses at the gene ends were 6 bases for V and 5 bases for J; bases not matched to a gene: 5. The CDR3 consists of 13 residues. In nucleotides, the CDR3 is TGTGCCAGCAGGACAGGGGTCGAGACTGAAGCTTTCTTT. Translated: CASRTGVETEAFF.

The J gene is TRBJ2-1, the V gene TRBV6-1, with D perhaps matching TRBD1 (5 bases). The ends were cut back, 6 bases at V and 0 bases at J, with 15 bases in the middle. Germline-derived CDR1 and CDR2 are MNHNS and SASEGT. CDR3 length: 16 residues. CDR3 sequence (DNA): TGTGCCAGCAGCCAAGCGAAGGGGTTCTCCTACAATGAGCAGTTCTTC. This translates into CASSQAKGFSYNEQFF.

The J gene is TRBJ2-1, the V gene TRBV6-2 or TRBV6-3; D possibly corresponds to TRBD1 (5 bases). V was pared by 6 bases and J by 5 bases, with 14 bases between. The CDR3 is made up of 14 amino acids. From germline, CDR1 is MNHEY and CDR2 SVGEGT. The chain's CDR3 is CASSHNDRDNEQFF. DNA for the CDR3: TGTGCCAGCAGCCACAACGACAGAGACAATGAGCAGTTCTTC.

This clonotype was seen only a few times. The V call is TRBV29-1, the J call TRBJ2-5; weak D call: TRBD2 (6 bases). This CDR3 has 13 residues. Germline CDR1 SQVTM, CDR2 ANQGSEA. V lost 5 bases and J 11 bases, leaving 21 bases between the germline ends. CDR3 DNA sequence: TGCAGCGTTCCTTCCGGGAGATACAATGAGCAGTACTTC. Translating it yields CSVPSGRYNEQYF.

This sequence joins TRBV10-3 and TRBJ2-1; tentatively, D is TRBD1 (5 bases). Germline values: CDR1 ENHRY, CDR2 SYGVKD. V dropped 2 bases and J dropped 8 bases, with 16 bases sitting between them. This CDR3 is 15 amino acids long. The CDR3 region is CAISEDAQGNHEQFF. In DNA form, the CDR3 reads TGTGCCATCAGTGAGGATGCGCAGGGTAACCATGAGCAGTTCTTC.

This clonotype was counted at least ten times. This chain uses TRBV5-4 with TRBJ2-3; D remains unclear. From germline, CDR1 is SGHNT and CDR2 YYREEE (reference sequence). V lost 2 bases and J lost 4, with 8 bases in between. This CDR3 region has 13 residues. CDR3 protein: CASSFRRSDTQYF. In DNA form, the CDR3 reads TGTGCCAGCAGCTTTAGGCGGTCAGATACGCAGTATTTT.

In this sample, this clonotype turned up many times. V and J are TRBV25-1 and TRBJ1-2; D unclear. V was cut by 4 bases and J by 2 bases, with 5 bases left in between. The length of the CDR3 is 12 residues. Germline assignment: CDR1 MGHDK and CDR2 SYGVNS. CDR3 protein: CASSATNYGYTF. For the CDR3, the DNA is TGTGCCAGCAGTGCAACCAACTATGGCTACACCTTC.

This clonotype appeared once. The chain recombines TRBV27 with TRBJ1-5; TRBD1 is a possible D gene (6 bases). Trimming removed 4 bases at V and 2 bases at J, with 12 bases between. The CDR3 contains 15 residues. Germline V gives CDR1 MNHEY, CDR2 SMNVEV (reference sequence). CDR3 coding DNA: TGTGCCAGCAGTTCGCCGGGGGCTCGCAATCAGCCCCAGCATTTT. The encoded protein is CASSSPGARNQPQHF.

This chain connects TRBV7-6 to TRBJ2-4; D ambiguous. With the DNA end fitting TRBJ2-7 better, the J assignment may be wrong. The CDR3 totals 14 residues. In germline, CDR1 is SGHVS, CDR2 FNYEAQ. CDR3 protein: CASSFKRAVGEQYF. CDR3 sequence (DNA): TGTGCCAGCAGCTTCAAAAGAGCTGTGGGCGAGCAGTACTTC.

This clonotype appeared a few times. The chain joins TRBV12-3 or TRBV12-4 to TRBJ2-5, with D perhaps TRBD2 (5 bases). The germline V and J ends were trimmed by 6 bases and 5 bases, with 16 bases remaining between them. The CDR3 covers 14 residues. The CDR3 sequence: CASSLSVGGETQYF. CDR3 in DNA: TGTGCCAGCAGCTTGTCGGTGGGCGGGGAGACCCAGTACTTC.

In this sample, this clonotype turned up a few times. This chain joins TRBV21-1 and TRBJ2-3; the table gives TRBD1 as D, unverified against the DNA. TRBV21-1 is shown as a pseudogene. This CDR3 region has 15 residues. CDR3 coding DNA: TGTGCCAGCAGCAAAGAGCGGGACGGCACAGATACGCAGTATTTT. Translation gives CASSKERDGTDTQYF.

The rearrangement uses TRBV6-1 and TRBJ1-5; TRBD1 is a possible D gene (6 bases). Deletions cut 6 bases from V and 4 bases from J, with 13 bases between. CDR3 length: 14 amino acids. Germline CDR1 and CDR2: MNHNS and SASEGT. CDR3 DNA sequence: TGTGCCAGCAGCGGGGGCCTACGAAATCAGCCCCAGCATTTT. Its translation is CASSGGLRNQPQHF.

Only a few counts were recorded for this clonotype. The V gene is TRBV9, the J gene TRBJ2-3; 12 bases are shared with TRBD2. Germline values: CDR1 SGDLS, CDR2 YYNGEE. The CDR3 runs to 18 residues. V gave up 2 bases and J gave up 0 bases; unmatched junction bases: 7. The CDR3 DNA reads TGTGCCAGCAGCGTTGGACTAGCGGGGACGATTAGCACAGATACGCAGTATTTT. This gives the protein CASSVGLAGTISTDTQYF.

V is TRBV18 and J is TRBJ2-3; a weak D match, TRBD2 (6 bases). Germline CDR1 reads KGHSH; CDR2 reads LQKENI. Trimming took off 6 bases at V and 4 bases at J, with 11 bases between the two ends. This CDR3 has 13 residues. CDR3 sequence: CASSGTAADTQYF. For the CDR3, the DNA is TGTGCCAGCTCCGGGACTGCAGCAGATACGCAGTATTTT.

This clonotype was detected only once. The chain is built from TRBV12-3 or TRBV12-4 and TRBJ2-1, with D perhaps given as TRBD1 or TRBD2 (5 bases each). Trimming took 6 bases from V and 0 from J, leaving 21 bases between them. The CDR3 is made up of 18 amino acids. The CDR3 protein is CASSRRPHRGPSYNEQFF. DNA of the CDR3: TGTGCCAGCAGCCGCAGGCCCCACCGGGGACCCTCCTACAATGAGCAGTTCTTC.

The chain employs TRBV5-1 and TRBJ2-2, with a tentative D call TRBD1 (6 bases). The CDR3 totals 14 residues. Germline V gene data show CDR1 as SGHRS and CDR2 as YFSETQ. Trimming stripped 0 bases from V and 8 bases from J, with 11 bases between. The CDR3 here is CASSLVQGEGELFF. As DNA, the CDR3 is TGCGCCAGCAGCTTGGTACAGGGAGAGGGGGAGCTGTTTTTT.

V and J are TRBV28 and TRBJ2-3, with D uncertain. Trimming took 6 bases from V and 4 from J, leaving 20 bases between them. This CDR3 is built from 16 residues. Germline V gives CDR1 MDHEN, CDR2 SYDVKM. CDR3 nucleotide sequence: TGTGCCAGCAGCTTGACCCACCCGGGTATCGCAGATACGCAGTATTTT. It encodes CASSLTHPGIADTQYF.

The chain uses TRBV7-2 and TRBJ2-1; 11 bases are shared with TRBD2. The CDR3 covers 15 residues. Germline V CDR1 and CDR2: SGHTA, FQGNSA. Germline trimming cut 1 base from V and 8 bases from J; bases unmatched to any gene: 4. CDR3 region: CASSLDSGRAYEQFF. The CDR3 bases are TGTGCCAGCAGCTTAGATAGCGGGAGGGCCTATGAGCAGTTCTTC.

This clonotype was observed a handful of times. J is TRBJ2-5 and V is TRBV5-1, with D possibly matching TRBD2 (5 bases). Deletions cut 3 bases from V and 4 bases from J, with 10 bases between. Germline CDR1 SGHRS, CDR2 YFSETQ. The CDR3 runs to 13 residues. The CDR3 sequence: CASSSQEGETQYF. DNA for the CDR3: TGCGCCAGCAGCTCGCAAGAGGGAGAGACCCAGTACTTC.